Following are 8 T cell receptor beta chains from one sample sequenced in a study of T cell repertoires in cytomegalovirus infection. TCRdb re-analysed the reads in MiXCR, keeping a single row per CDR3 protein. The sample has some 700,000 distinct CDR3 sequences; 35% are singletons. Sequenced input: PBMCs. Receptor source: a human donor in good health (CMV status not recorded). Some clones in this sample may be carry-over from other donors' samples.

This clonotype was counted only a few times. The V gene is TRBV4-2, the J gene TRBJ1-2, with 7 bases lining up with TRBD1. The CDR3 totals 17 residues. The V segment lost 1 base and the J segment 3 bases; nucleotides outside the gene matches: 11. Germline CDR1 reads LGHNA; CDR2 reads YNFKEQ. The CDR3 coding sequence is TGTGCCAGCAGCCAAGGCGTCGGTAGGGGGCTAGACTATGGCTACACCTTC. Its translation is CASSQGVGRGLDYGYTF.

For the CDR3, the DNA is TGTGCCAGCAGTTTTTTGGCGGCCGGGGAGCTGTTTTTT. Amino acids: CASSFLAAGELFF. This chain connects TRBV28 to TRBJ2-2; no firm D call. The V gene's germline CDR1 is MDHEN and CDR2 SYDVKM. Between the trimmed V and J ends, which lost 3 bases and 6 bases, there was a span of 8 bases. There are 13 residues in the CDR3.

The chain recombines TRBV5-6 with TRBJ2-3; 7 nucleotides line up with TRBD1. Germline V gives CDR1 SGHDT, CDR2 YYEEEE. The CDR3 has 17 residues. The V segment lost 7 bases and the J segment 4 bases; nucleotides outside the gene matches: 18. The CDR3 loop is CASLHLKRGQASDTQYF. The CDR3 region has the DNA TGTGCCAGCCTACACCTCAAAAGAGGACAGGCATCAGATACGCAGTATTTT.

The chain has TRBV29-1 and TRBJ1-5; D unresolved. Germline CDR1 reads SQVTM; CDR2 reads ANQGSEA. Trimming stripped 4 bases from V and 3 bases from J, with 7 bases between. The length of the CDR3 is 12 residues. CDR3 amino acids: CSVGGPNQPQHF. Written as DNA, the CDR3 is TGCAGCGTTGGAGGGCCCAATCAGCCCCAGCATTTT. Supplemented by reference TRBV29-1 and TRBJ1-5, the full variable domain reads SAVISQKPSRDICQRGTSLTIQCQVDSQVTMMFWYRQQPGQSLTLIATANQGSEATYESGFVIDKFPISRPNLTFSTLTVSNMSPEDSSIYLCSVGGPNQPQHFGDGTRLSIL.

The V gene is TRBV7-2, the J gene TRBJ1-1; a weak D match, TRBD1 (5 bases). Trimming shortened V by 5 bases and J by 5 bases, and 18 bases separated the two germline ends. This CDR3 is built from 15 residues. Per germline, CDR1 SGHTA and CDR2 FQGNSA. This CDR3 is CASSISRGGMTEAFF. CDR3 nucleotides: TGTGCCAGCAGCATTAGTCGGGGGGGGATGACTGAAGCTTTCTTT. The whole variable domain, remainder taken from reference TRBV7-2 and TRBJ1-1, is GAGVSQSPSNKVTEKGKDVELRCDPISGHTALYWYRQSLGQGLEFLIYFQGNSAPDKSGLPSDRFSAERTGGSVSTLTIQRTQQEDSAVYLCASSISRGGMTEAFFGQGTRLTVV.

This chain links TRBV7-2 with TRBJ2-7; tentative D call: TRBD2 (10 bases). The CDR3 spans 18 residues. V was pared by 5 bases and J by 3 bases, with 26 bases between. Germline CDR1 is SGHTA and CDR2 is FQGNSA. The chain's CDR3 is CASSPTGGWPSGSYEQYF. The DNA of the CDR3 is TGTGCCAGCAGCCCCACAGGGGGCTGGCCTAGCGGGAGCTACGAGCAGTACTTC.

V is TRBV6-2 or TRBV6-3 and J is TRBJ2-3, with 10 positions matching TRBD2. Losses at the gene ends were 5 bases for V and 0 bases for J; bases not matched to a gene: 5. Germline V gene sequence: CDR1 MNHEY, CDR2 SVGEGT. The CDR3 has 16 residues. DNA for the CDR3: TGTGCCAGCAGTCTTGGACTAGCGGATAGCACAGATACGCAGTATTTT. Translated: CASSLGLADSTDTQYF.

This clonotype was seen many times. The chain carries TRBV28 and TRBJ2-7, with no clear D. The CDR3 consists of 11 residues. Germline V gene sequence: CDR1 MDHEN, CDR2 SYDVKM. V shed 5 bases and J shed 7 bases, with 9 bases lying between them. CDR3 residues: CASSGVIEQYF. The CDR3 DNA reads as TGTGCCAGCAGTGGGGTTATAGAGCAGTACTTC.